The rows below give T cell receptor beta chains drawn from one sample of a study of T cell changes during pregnancy in multiple sclerosis. Data came from immunoSEQ multiplex PCR; TCRdb stores just in-frame clones and leaves some out. The top ten hold about 3.8% of the sample, which has 70,000 to 90,000 clones, about 91% seen once. Sequencing was performed on PBMCs, taken in the first trimester of pregnancy. The receptors were gathered from a female donor in good health, serving as a control in a pregnancy study. Some clones in this sample may be carry-over from other donors' samples. The CDR3 runs from the conserved cysteine through the conserved F or W. The order of the fields is V gene, J gene, CDR3 protein.

V gene: TRBV7-9; J gene: TRBJ1-3; CDR3 protein: CATANRFLSNTIYF
V gene: TRBV4-1; J gene: TRBJ2-3; CDR3 protein: CASRTPGGRTDTQYF
V gene: TRBV19; J gene: TRBJ2-3; CDR3 protein: CASSSIAGITDTQYF
V gene: TRBV28; J gene: TRBJ2-7; CDR3 protein: CASSPGGGTYEQYF
V gene: TRBV28; J gene: TRBJ2-2; CDR3 protein: CASSLDSANTGELFF
V gene: TRBV5-1; J gene: TRBJ1-4; CDR3 protein: CASSLSGINEKLFF
V gene: TRBV6-4; J gene: TRBJ2-2; CDR3 protein: CASSDGLAATGELFF
V gene: TRBV10-2; J gene: TRBJ1-3; CDR3 protein: CASSLTFTGNTIYF
V gene: TRBV28; J gene: TRBJ1-2; CDR3 protein: CASSPDRGPGYGYTF
V gene: TRBV7-6; J gene: TRBJ2-2; CDR3 protein: CASTPGHLAGELFF
V gene: TRBV5-6; J gene: TRBJ2-2; CDR3 protein: CASSLNGREGRYGGELFF
V gene: TRBV4-3; J gene: TRBJ2-2; CDR3 protein: CASSRAEVNTGELFF
V gene: TRBV29-1; J gene: TRBJ2-7; CDR3 protein: CSVERGEREPF
V gene: TRBV4-1; J gene: TRBJ2-1; CDR3 protein: CASSQNNNEQFF
V gene: TRBV27; J gene: TRBJ2-3; CDR3 protein: CASSRTSGEATQYF
V gene: TRBV5-6; J gene: TRBJ2-1; CDR3 protein: CASSLYLGGSPYNEQFF
V gene: TRBV5-5; J gene: TRBJ2-1; CDR3 protein: CASSFSGNNEQFF
V gene: TRBV6-1; J gene: TRBJ2-7; CDR3 protein: CASSEFRGQGTSEQYF
V gene: TRBV4-1; J gene: TRBJ2-2; CDR3 protein: CASSQEEGGELFF
V gene: TRBV7-8; J gene: TRBJ1-1; CDR3 protein: CASSLGGANTEAFF
V gene: TRBV7-8; J gene: TRBJ2-6; CDR3 protein: CASSELAGRPGANVLTF
V gene: TRBV5-6; J gene: TRBJ1-4; CDR3 protein: CASSLQAFGEKLFF
V gene: TRBV5-1; J gene: TRBJ2-7; CDR3 protein: CASSGAGTGLGEQYF
V gene: TRBV9; J gene: TRBJ2-1; CDR3 protein: CASNRDRDNEQFF